What follows describes a single T cell receptor beta chain. The antigen is not known. These data come from a study of T cells expressing NK-cell markers. Across the study: Seven of the eight sequenced donors were HCMV-seropositive; one was seronegative.

Findings and caveats of the study: For several donors, the dominant NKG2C+ clonotypes made up 1.0-7.0% of their CD8+ T cells. There were a handful of donors in whom these clonotypes also led the CD3+CD56-NKG2C+ fraction.

Following a re-call of the 5' RACE reads, TCRdb has one entry per CDR3 protein and lacks DNA. This sample contains 300,000 to 500,000 distinct CDR3 sequences. This CDR3 is 14 amino acids long. Germline values: CDR1 KGHDR, CDR2 SFDVKD. The specimen was blood T cells: a sorted CD56 or NKG2C T cell subset, CD4+ or CD8+ T cells, or bulk PBMC T cells (not recorded which). The chain couples TRBV24-1 to TRBJ2-7; TCRdb picks TRBD1, but there is no DNA to check that call. The TCR comes from a woman aged 45-59 years in good health. The CDR3 reads CATSEAGGSHEQYF.